This record looks at one TCR beta chain sequence and its context. Antigen: not known. These data belong to a study of vaccination and CD4 T cells after COVID-19. Sequence data for DNA of cultured CD4+ T cells were generated by the Oncomine TCR Beta short-read assay. TCRdb reprocessed the PCR reads with MiXCR, giving one entry per CDR3 protein. The repertoire holds some 6,500 distinct CDR3 sequences, with 52% as singletons. The ends were cut back, 1 base at V and 5 bases at J, with 14 bases in the middle. Germline CDR1 is MNHNS and CDR2 is SASEGT. This CDR3 region has 15 residues. Regarding treatment: approximately nine-day PBMC culture with coronavirus spike peptide pools or control peptides (ViraFEST assay). CD4+ T cells of the unexposed donor were collected before the COVID-19 pandemic (2011-2018).

This receptor was identified in a human donor in good health. The J gene is TRBJ1-2, the V gene TRBV6-1, with D perhaps matching TRBD1 (5 bases). What was sequenced was CD4+ T cells from blood, cultured in vitro. In DNA, the CDR3 is TGTGCCAGCAGTGAAGGCCCTTGGACACTGTATGGCTACACCTTC. Translating it yields CASSEGPWTLYGYTF.